These 8 T cell receptor beta chains were sequenced from one sample in a study of OX40 agonist ivuxolimab in advanced cancers. The protocol was immunoSEQ multiplex PCR, while the TCRdb copy is restricted to in-frame clones and leaves out a portion. The data contain 35,000 to 55,000 clones, 80% of them seen just once; the ten biggest clones take up 8% to 13%. Source: CD4+ or CD8+ T cells sorted from blood, taken in a trial of the OX40 agonist ivuxolimab. The source of these receptors is an adult with an advanced solid tumor such as melanoma, head and neck, liver or kidney cancer.

This clone was counted only a few times. This chain joins TRBV6-4 and TRBJ2-2; D is ambiguous. Germline values: CDR1 MRHNA, CDR2 SNTAGT. Trimming stripped 10 bases from V and 5 bases from J, with 11 bases between. This CDR3 has 12 amino acids. CDR3: CAIVIGTGELFF. The CDR3 DNA follows: TGTGCCATCGTGATTGGGACCGGGGAGCTGTTTTTT.

This clone was counted only a few times. CDR3 nucleotides: TGTGCCACCAGACGAGGGGAGGGCGCGAAATATGGCTACACCTTC. Its translation: CATRRGEGAKYGYTF. The chain combines TRBV6-1 with TRBJ1-2; D may be TRBD1 (5 bases). Germline CDR1 is MNHNS and CDR2 is SASEGT. The V end lost 10 bases, the J end lost 5 bases, and 23 bases lay between the germline ends. CDR3 size: 15 residues.

The V gene is TRBV30, the J gene TRBJ1-1; no clear D. The CDR3 totals 14 residues. Germline assignment: CDR1 GTSNPN and CDR2 SVGIG (reference sequence). V was cut by 0 bases and J by 6 bases, with 14 bases left in between. The CDR3: CAWSVRAVGAEAFF. CDR3 sequence (DNA): TGTGCCTGGAGTGTAAGGGCGGTCGGGGCTGAAGCTTTCTTT.

The rearrangement links TRBV30 to TRBJ2-3; tentatively, D is TRBD1 (5 bases). Germline CDR1 is GTSNPN and CDR2 is SVGIG (reference sequence). The CDR3 covers 11 residues. V was trimmed by 1 base and J by 14 bases, leaving 13 bases between them. DNA of the CDR3: TGTGCCTGGAGTGGGGGCAGGTCCAGGTATTTT. It yields the protein CAWSGGRSRYF.

Regarding this clone: Relative to the germline gene, one junction end is altered; a read error may explain this. CDR3 DNA: TGCAGCGTTGAAGTCGCGGGGTGGACAGACTTT. Translation: CSVEVAGWTDF. The chain couples TRBV29-1 to TRBJ1-1, with a weak D call TRBD1 (6 bases). The germline V gene has CDR1 SQVTM and CDR2 ANQGSEA. This CDR3 is 11 amino acids long.

The rearrangement uses TRBV6-5 and TRBJ1-1; D remains unclear. The ends were cut back, 2 bases at V and 7 bases at J, with 11 bases in the middle. This CDR3 has 13 residues. Germline V gives CDR1 MNHEY, CDR2 SVGAGI. This chain's CDR3 is CASSYTVPGEAFF. In DNA form, the CDR3 reads TGTGCCAGCAGTTACACTGTTCCGGGTGAAGCTTTCTTT.

The rearrangement uses TRBV4-1 and TRBJ2-2; 8 nucleotides line up with TRBD2. The CDR3 is 19 amino acids. Per germline, CDR1 MGHRA and CDR2 YSYEKL. V trimming: 1 base; J trimming: 5 bases; junction bases outside the gene matches: 15. The CDR3, as DNA: TGCGCCAGCAGCCAAGCGTCGGGCGGGGCGGGAGGAGGGACCGGGGAGCTGTTTTTT. Translated, it gives CASSQASGGAGGGTGELFF.

V is TRBV11-2 and J is TRBJ2-3, with D tentatively TRBD2 (6 bases). Germline loops: CDR1 SGHAT, CDR2 FQNNGV. V dropped 1 base and J dropped 4 bases, with 21 bases sitting between them. CDR3 length equals 18 residues. CDR3 DNA: TGTGCCAGCAGCTTAGTCACCGGCGGGGCGGCTGGTTCAGATACGCAGTATTTT. It encodes CASSLVTGGAAGSDTQYF.